The next 13 T cell receptor beta chains were all read from a single sample in a study of T cells in Graves' hyperthyroidism and ophthalmopathy. Amplification yielded TCR beta CDR3 regions, with RNA transcripts as the source. HTBI primers were used for first-round RT-PCR of the TCR CDR3. Each CDR3 protein is one row after TCRdb ran MiXCR on the multiplex PCR reads. The sample has about 710,000 distinct CDR3 sequences; 16% are singletons. Sequencing used blood. Receptors originate from a man aged 18 to 35 with Graves' hyperthyroidism.

Only a few counts were recorded for this clonotype. The chain recombines TRBV7-2 with TRBJ2-2, with a weak D call TRBD2 (5 bases). Germline assignment: CDR1 SGHTA and CDR2 FQGNSA. V lost 2 bases and J lost 1, with 17 bases in between. There are 18 residues in the CDR3. DNA of the CDR3: TGTGCCAGCAGCTTAAGGCCCGGACTGCGCGGGAACACCGGGGAGCTGTTTTTT. This sequence encodes CASSLRPGLRGNTGELFF.

This clonotype appeared many times. This chain links TRBV20-1 with TRBJ2-7, with 7 positions matching TRBD2. CDR1 is DFQATT and CDR2 is SNEGSKA in the germline V gene (reference sequence). The CDR3 is 14 residues long. V was clipped by 3 bases and J by 5 bases; unmatched bases: 10. CDR3 coding DNA: TGCAGTGCTAGGCGGGAGACAAACCAGGACGAGCAGTACTTC. This codes for CSARRETNQDEQYF.

This clonotype was counted at least ten times. This chain uses TRBV11-2 with TRBJ2-7; TRBD2 is a possible D gene (6 bases). Germline values: CDR1 SGHAT, CDR2 FQNNGV. V was clipped by 1 base and J by 0 bases, with 10 bases between them. The CDR3 covers 15 residues. CDR3 bases: TGTGCCAGCAGCTTAGGACGGGGGACCTCCTACGAGCAGTACTTC. Residues: CASSLGRGTSYEQYF. Full variable domain (remainder filled in from reference TRBV11-2 and TRBJ2-7): EAGVAQSPRYKIIEKRQSVAFWCNPISGHATLYWYQQILGQGPKLLIQFQNNGVVDDSQLPKDRFSAERLKGVDSTLKIQPAKLEDSAVYLCASSLGRGTSYEQYFGPGTRLTVT.

This clonotype was seen only a few times. J is TRBJ1-3 and V is TRBV7-3; unclear D gene. This CDR3 region has 12 residues. Germline CDR1 and CDR2: SGHTA and FQGTGA. The germline V and J ends were trimmed by 6 bases and 4 bases, with 7 bases remaining between them. The CDR3 nucleotides are TGTGCCAGCAGGGGAGCCGGAAACACCATATATTTT. Translated: CASRGAGNTIYF.

This clonotype has a count of ten or more. V and J are TRBV7-9 and TRBJ2-2, with D unresolved. V lost 1 base to trimming and J lost 7 bases, with 7 bases between them. The CDR3 spans 13 residues. The germline V gene encodes CDR1 SEHNR and CDR2 FQNEAQ (reference sequence). The CDR3 sequence is CASSLGADGELFF. The CDR3 coding sequence is TGTGCCAGCAGCTTAGGGGCTGACGGGGAGCTGTTTTTT.

This clonotype was detected only a few times. The V call is TRBV27, the J call TRBJ2-3; TRBD2 agrees at 10 bases. Trimming removed 4 bases from V and 6 bases from J; junction bases left unmatched: 7. The CDR3 is 15 amino acids. Germline V CDR1 and CDR2: MNHEY, SMNVEV (reference sequence). The CDR3 nucleotides are TGTGCCAGCAGTTCCCTAGCGGGGGCGCGGGATACGCAGTATTTT. Amino acids: CASSSLAGARDTQYF.

This clonotype was recorded many times. The genes are TRBV15 and TRBJ2-1; 12 bases line up with TRBD2. CDR3 length equals 15 residues. CDR1 and CDR2 from the germline V gene are LNHNV and YYDKDF (reference sequence). J gave up 9 bases and V 1 base, and 4 bases lay outside the gene matches. The CDR3 nucleotides are TGTGCCACCAGCAGAGGACTAGCGGGAGATGGTGAGCAGTTCTTC. As protein: CATSRGLAGDGEQFF. Complete variable domain (other parts from reference TRBV15 and TRBJ2-1): DAMVIQNPRYQVTQFGKPVTLSCSQTLNHNVMYWYQQKSSQAPKLLFHYYDKDFNNEADTPDNFQSRRPNTSFCFLDIRSPGLGDTAMYLCATSRGLAGDGEQFFGPGTRLTVL.

This chain joins TRBV20-1 and TRBJ2-7, with D possibly being TRBD2 (6 bases). V was cut by 1 base and J by 3 bases, with 22 bases left in between. This CDR3 is built from 17 residues. CDR1 DFQATT and CDR2 SNEGSKA come from the germline V gene (reference sequence). The chain's CDR3 is CSARAGSGTGSGYEQYF. CDR3 coding DNA: TGCAGTGCTAGAGCCGGGTCCGGGACTGGATCAGGCTACGAGCAGTACTTC.

V is TRBV30 and J is TRBJ1-3; D call uncertain. From germline, CDR1 is GTSNPN and CDR2 SVGIG (reference sequence). V shed 4 bases and J shed 3 bases, with 16 bases lying between them. This CDR3 has 15 residues. This chain's CDR3 is CAWTKLSTDGNTIYF. The CDR3 nucleotides read TGTGCCTGGACGAAACTTTCGACGGATGGAAACACCATATATTTT. The full variable domain, in which reference TRBV30 and TRBJ1-3 provide the parts outside the CDR3, is SQTIHQWPATLVQPVGSPLSLECTVEGTSNPNLYWYRQAAGRGLQLLFYSVGIGQISSEVPQNLSASRPQDRQFILSSKKLLLSDSGFYLCAWTKLSTDGNTIYFGEGSWLTVV.

The gene calls are TRBV14 and TRBJ2-5; 9 bases line up with TRBD2. After removal of 3 bases from V and 1 base from J, the junction contained 3 bases not matched to a gene. The CDR3 covers 15 residues. Germline V lookup: CDR1 SGHDN, CDR2 FVKESK. In nucleotides, the CDR3 is TGTGCCAGCAGCCAGACTAGCGGAGCCCAAGAGACCCAGTACTTC. Its translation: CASSQTSGAQETQYF.

V and J are TRBV29-1 and TRBJ1-1; TRBD1 is a possible D gene (5 bases). The CDR3 contains 13 residues. CDR1 and CDR2 from the germline V gene are SQVTM and ANQGSEA. V dropped 7 bases and J dropped 3 bases, with 15 bases sitting between them. Here the CDR3 reads CSALGLHDTEAFF. The CDR3, as DNA: TGCAGCGCCCTGGGACTGCATGACACTGAAGCTTTCTTT.

The chain recombines TRBV24-1 with TRBJ2-2, with TRBD2 matching 10 bases. Trimming removed 7 bases from V and 6 bases from J; junction bases left unmatched: 13. Germline CDR1 is KGHDR and CDR2 is SFDVKD. This CDR3 comprises 17 residues. The CDR3 DNA follows: TGTGCCACCAGCGAATGGGCTAGCGGGAGAATGCCCGGGGAGCTGTTTTTT. This encodes CATSEWASGRMPGELFF.

In this sample, this clonotype turned up many times. V and J are TRBV27 and TRBJ1-2, with a tentative D call TRBD1 (6 bases). CDR1 and CDR2 (germline): MNHEY, SMNVEV (reference sequence). The ends were cut back, 8 bases at V and 5 bases at J, with 18 bases in the middle. This CDR3 comprises 14 residues. CDR3 in amino acids: CASARGLTLYGYTF. DNA of the CDR3: TGTGCCAGCGCTCGGGGGCTAACCCTATATGGCTACACCTTC.